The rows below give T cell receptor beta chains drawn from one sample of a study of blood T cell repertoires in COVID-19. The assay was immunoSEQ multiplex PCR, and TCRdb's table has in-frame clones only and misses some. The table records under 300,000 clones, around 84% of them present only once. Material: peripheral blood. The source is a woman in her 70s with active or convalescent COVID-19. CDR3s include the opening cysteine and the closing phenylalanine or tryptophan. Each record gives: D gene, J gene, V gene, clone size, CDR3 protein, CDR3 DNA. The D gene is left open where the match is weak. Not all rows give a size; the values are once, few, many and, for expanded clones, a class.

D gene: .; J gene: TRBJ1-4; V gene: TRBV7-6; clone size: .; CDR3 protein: CASSYTAVAEKLFF; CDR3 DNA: TGTGCCAGCAGCTATACCGCAGTGGCTGAAAAACTGTTTTTT
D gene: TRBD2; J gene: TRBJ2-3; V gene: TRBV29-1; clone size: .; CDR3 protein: CSVGSGSGGALDTDTQYF; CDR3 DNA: TGCAGCGTTGGCTCGGGCAGCGGGGGGGCCCTTGATACAGATACGCAGTATTTT
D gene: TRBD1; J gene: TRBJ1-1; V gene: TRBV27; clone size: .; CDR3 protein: CASRLGTGTIGNTEAFF; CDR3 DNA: TGTGCCAGCAGGCTGGGGACAGGGACGATTGGGAACACTGAAGCTTTCTTT
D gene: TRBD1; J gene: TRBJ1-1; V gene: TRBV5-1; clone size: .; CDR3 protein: CASQATGGTEAFF; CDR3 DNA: TGCGCCAGCCAAGCGACAGGGGGCACTGAAGCTTTCTTT
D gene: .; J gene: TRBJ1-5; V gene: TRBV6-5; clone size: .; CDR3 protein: CASKTGGPSNQPQHF; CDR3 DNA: TGTGCCAGCAAAACCGGGGGGCCCTCTAATCAGCCCCAGCATTTT
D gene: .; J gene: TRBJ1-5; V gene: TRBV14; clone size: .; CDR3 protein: CASSQALNQPQHF; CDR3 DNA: TGTGCCAGCAGCCAAGCTTTAAATCAGCCCCAGCATTTT
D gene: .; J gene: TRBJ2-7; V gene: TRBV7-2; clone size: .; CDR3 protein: CASSLTRGAGDSYEQYF; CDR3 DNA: TGTGCCAGCAGCTTAACAAGGGGGGCGGGGGACTCCTACGAGCAGTACTTC
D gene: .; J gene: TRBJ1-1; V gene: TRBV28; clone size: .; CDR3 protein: CASRASGTEAFF; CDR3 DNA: TGTGCCAGCAGGGCTTCAGGCACTGAAGCTTTCTTT
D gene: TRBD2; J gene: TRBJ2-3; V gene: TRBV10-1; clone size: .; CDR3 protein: CASSPGGPGTDTQYF; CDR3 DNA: TGCGCCAGCAGCCCGGGGGGGCCGGGAACAGATACGCAGTATTTT
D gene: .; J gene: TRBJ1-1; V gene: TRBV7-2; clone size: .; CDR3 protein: CASSATGLTEAFF; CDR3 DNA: TGTGCCAGCAGTGCGACAGGACTCACTGAAGCTTTCTTT
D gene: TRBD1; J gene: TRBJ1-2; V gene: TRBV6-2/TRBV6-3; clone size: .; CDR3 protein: CASSPTGEISGTF; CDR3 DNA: TGTGCCAGCAGTCCGACAGGGGAAATTAGTGGCACCTTC
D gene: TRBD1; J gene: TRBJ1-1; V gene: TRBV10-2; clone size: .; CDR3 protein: CASTDRVVEAFF; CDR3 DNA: TGCGCCAGCACCGACAGGGTAGTAGAAGCTTTCTTT
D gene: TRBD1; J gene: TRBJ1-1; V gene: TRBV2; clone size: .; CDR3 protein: CASLGQLNTEAFF; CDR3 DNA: TGTGCCAGCCTGGGACAGTTGAACACTGAAGCTTTCTTT
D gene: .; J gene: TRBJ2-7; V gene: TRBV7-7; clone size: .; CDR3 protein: CASSLGRTSTYEQYF; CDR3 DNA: TGTGCCAGCAGCTTAGGGCGGACAAGCACCTACGAGCAGTACTTC
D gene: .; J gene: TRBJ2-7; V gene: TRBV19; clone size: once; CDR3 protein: CASKPPPDQGYEQYF; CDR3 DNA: TGTGCCAGTAAACCACCCCCGGACCAGGGCTACGAGCAGTACTTC
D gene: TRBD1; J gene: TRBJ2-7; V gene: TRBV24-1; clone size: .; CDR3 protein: CATMGQSYEQYF; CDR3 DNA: TGTGCCACCATGGGACAGTCCTACGAGCAGTACTTC
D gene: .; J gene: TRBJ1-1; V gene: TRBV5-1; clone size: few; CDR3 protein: CASSLPGMNTEAFF; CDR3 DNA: TGCGCCAGCAGCTTACCGGGTATGAACACTGAAGCTTTCTTT
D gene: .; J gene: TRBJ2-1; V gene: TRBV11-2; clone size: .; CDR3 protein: CASREDSVESYNEQFF; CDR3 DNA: TGTGCCAGCAGGGAAGACAGCGTCGAGTCCTACAATGAGCAGTTCTTC
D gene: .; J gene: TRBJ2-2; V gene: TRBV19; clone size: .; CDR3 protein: CASSVRTGELFF; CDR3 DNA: TGTGCCAGTAGTGTCCGCACCGGGGAGCTGTTTTTT
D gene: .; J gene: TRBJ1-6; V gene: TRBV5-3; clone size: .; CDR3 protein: CARSLRGTSPLHF; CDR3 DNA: TGTGCCAGAAGCTTGAGGGGTACGTCACCCCTCCACTTT
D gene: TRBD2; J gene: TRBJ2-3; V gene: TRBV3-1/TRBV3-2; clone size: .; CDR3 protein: CASSQEIAGGITDTQYF; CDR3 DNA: TGTGCCAGCAGCCAAGAGATAGCGGGGGGGATCACAGATACGCAGTATTTT
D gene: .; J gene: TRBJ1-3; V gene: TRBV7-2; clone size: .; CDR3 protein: CASSLSLTTSGNTIYF; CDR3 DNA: TGTGCCAGCAGCTTAAGCTTGACTACTTCTGGAAACACCATATATTTT
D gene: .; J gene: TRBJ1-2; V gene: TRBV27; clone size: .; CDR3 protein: CASISAGSYGYTF; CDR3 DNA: TGTGCCAGCATCTCCGCCGGGTCCTATGGCTACACCTTC
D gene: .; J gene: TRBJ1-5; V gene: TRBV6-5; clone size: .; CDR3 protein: CASSPSQGDQPQHF; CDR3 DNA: TGTGCCAGCAGCCCCTCACAGGGCGATCAGCCCCAGCATTTT
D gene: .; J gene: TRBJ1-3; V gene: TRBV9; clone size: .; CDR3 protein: CASSVARSGNTIYF; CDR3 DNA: TGTGCCAGCAGCGTAGCGAGGTCTGGAAACACCATATATTTT
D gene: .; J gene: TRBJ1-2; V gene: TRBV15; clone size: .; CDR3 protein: CATSDQGMREYTF; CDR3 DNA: TGTGCCACCAGCGACCAAGGAATGAGGGAATACACCTTC
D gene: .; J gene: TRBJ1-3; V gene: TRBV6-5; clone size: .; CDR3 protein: CALVGGSGNTIYF; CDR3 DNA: TGTGCCCTGGTAGGAGGGTCTGGAAACACCATATATTTT
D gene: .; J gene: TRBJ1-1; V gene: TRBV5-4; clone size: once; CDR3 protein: CASSFAGGDEAFF; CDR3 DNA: TGTGCCAGCAGCTTTGCGGGGGGTGATGAAGCTTTCTTT
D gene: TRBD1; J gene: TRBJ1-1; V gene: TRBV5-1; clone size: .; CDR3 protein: CASSLDGQGQRTEAFF; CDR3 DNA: TGCGCCAGCAGCTTGGACGGACAGGGACAGCGCACTGAAGCTTTCTTT
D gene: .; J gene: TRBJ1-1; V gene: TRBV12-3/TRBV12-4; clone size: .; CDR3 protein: CASSFPPLEAFF; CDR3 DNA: TGTGCCAGCAGTTTCCCCCCTCTTGAAGCTTTCTTT
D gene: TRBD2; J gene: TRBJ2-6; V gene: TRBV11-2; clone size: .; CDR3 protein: CASSLPAGGTGANVLTF; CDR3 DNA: TGTGCCAGCAGCTTACCAGCGGGGGGAACTGGGGCCAACGTCCTGACTTTC
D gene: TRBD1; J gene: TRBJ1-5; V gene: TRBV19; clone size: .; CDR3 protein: CASSTLTGGEGNQPQHF; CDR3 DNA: TGTGCCAGTAGTACCCTTACAGGGGGTGAGGGCAATCAGCCCCAGCATTTT
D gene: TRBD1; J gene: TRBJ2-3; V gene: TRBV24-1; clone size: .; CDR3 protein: CATSEVGQGVKAQYF; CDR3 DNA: TGTGCCACCAGTGAGGTGGGGCAGGGGGTTAAAGCGCAGTATTTT
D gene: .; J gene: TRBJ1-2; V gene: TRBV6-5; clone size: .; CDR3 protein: CASSYIGRGFSYGYTF; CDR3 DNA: TGTGCCAGCAGTTATATCGGACGGGGATTTTCCTATGGCTACACCTTC
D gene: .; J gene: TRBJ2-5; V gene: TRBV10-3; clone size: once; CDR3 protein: CAISEYRDTQETQYF; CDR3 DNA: TGTGCCATCAGTGAGTACCGGGACACCCAAGAGACCCAGTACTTC
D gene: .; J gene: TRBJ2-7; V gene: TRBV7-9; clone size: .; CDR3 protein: CASSPDRGISYEQYF; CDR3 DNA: TGTGCCAGCAGCCCAGACCGGGGGATCTCCTACGAGCAGTACTTC
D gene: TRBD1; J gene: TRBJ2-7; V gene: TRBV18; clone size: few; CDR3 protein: CASSPPGTASYEQYF; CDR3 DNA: TGTGCCAGCTCACCACCCGGGACAGCATCCTACGAGCAGTACTTC
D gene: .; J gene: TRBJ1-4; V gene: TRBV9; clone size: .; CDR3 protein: CASSVDSPVTGSEKLFF; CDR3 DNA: TGTGCCAGCAGCGTAGACTCCCCCGTTACAGGGAGCGAAAAACTGTTTTTT
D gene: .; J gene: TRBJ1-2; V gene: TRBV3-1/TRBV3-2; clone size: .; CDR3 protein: CASSPLSGGIGGYTF; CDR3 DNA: TGTGCCAGCAGCCCTCTCTCCGGGGGGATCGGGGGCTACACCTTC
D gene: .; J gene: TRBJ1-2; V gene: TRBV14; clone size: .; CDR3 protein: CASSQDRRGPYGYTF; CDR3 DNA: TGTGCCAGCAGCCAAGATAGGAGGGGTCCCTATGGCTACACCTTC